Below are 10 T cell receptor beta chains sequenced from a single sample in a study of blood T cell repertoires in COVID-19. Using immunoSEQ multiplex PCR, the repertoire was profiled, and TCRdb retains in-frame clones only, with some absent. The sample shows roughly 250,000 clones, 70% to 85% of them seen only once. Sequencing used peripheral blood. The source is a woman over 75 with acute or convalescent COVID-19.

Here the CDR3 DNA reads TGTGCCAGCAGTCCACTAGCGGGGGGCCCGAGCTCCTACAATGAGCAGTTCTTC. It is translated as CASSPLAGGPSSYNEQFF. The chain links TRBV7-9 to TRBJ2-1, with 12 bases that match TRBD2. V lost 6 bases to trimming and J lost 0 bases; unmatched junction nucleotides: 9. This CDR3 has 18 amino acids. Germline lookup yields CDR1 SEHNR and CDR2 FQNEAQ (reference sequence).

The chain uses TRBV7-2 and TRBJ2-5, with TRBD2 as a possible D gene (5 bases). The CDR3 has 17 amino acids. The germline gives CDR1 SGHTA, CDR2 FQGNSA. V lost 5 bases and J lost 1, with 20 bases in between. The CDR3 here is CASSERGPPRVQETQYF. For the CDR3, the DNA is TGTGCCAGCAGCGAGAGAGGACCCCCGAGGGTCCAAGAGACCCAGTACTTC.

This sequence joins TRBV18 and TRBJ2-4; TRBD1 matches at 7 bases. Germline CDR1 KGHSH, CDR2 LQKENI. The CDR3 contains 13 residues. The trim removed 3 bases at V and 9 bases at J, leaving 5 bases unmatched. The CDR3: CASSPTGLVIQYF. The DNA of the CDR3 is TGTGCCAGCTCACCGACAGGGTTGGTCATTCAGTACTTC.

V usage is TRBV11-1 and J usage is TRBJ2-5; weak D call: TRBD2 (6 bases). V was trimmed by 8 bases and J by 5 bases, leaving 18 bases between them. CDR1 SGHAT and CDR2 FQDESV come from the germline V gene (reference sequence). The CDR3 is 14 amino acids. The CDR3 nucleotides read TGTGCCAGCCGCCTAAGACTAGAAGGGGAGACCCAGTACTTC. Protein: CASRLRLEGETQYF.

The chain joins TRBV11-3 to TRBJ2-7; TRBD1 matches 10 bases. Germline trimming cut 5 bases from V and 5 bases from J; bases unmatched to any gene: 6. The CDR3 length is 14 residues. Per germline, CDR1 SGHNT and CDR2 YENEEA. This chain's CDR3 is CASSTRDRGDEQYF. The DNA for the CDR3 is TGTGCCAGCAGCACCCGGGACAGGGGAGACGAGCAGTACTTC.

The gene calls are TRBV5-1 and TRBJ1-1; D might be TRBD1 (5 bases). Germline V gene sequence: CDR1 SGHRS, CDR2 YFSETQ. The CDR3 totals 14 residues. V gave up 2 bases and J gave up 5 bases, with 13 bases separating them. The CDR3 DNA sequence: TGCGCCAGCAGCTTCGAACCCGGGGGAACTGAAGCTTTCTTT. This encodes CASSFEPGGTEAFF.

This rearrangement joins TRBV18 to TRBJ2-1, with 8 bases matching TRBD2. The J segment lost 8 bases and the V segment lost 5 bases, leaving 11 bases of the junction unmatched. Germline V gene lookup returns CDR1 KGHSH and CDR2 LQKENI. CDR3 size: 15 residues. As DNA, the CDR3 is TGTGCCAGCTCATCCGGGACTAGAGGGGGGCATGAGCAGTTCTTC. Its protein is CASSSGTRGGHEQFF. The entire variable domain, with the rest obtained from reference TRBV18 and TRBJ2-1, is as follows: NAGVMQNPRHLVRRRGQEARLRCSPMKGHSHVYWYRQLPEEGLKFMVYLQKENIIDESGMPKERFSAEFPKEGPSILRIQQVVRGDSAAYFCASSSGTRGGHEQFFGPGTRLTVL.

The chain links TRBV3-1 (or the pseudogene TRBV3-2) to TRBJ2-1; 9 bases agree with TRBD2. Germline trimming cut 1 base from V and 5 bases from J; bases unmatched to any gene: 0. There are 14 residues in the CDR3. From germline, CDR1 is LGHDT and CDR2 YNNKEL (reference sequence). The CDR3 loop is CASSQGLADNEQFF. The CDR3 DNA reads as TGTGCCAGCAGCCAAGGACTAGCGGACAATGAGCAGTTCTTC.

This chain connects TRBV6-5 to TRBJ1-2; the match to TRBD1 covers 8 bases. CDR3 length equals 13 residues. CDR1 and CDR2 (germline): MNHEY, SVGAGI. Germline trimming cut 4 bases from V and 9 bases from J; bases unmatched to any gene: 7. CDR3 in amino acids: CASSSRTGSSYTF. The CDR3 DNA reads TGTGCCAGCAGTTCCAGGACAGGGAGTAGCTACACCTTC.

This clone was seen repeatedly, ten times or more. The identical CDR3 is also encoded by other nucleotide sequences in the sample. V and J are TRBV19 and TRBJ1-1; TRBD1 matches 7 bases. The germline V gene encodes CDR1 LNHDA and CDR2 SQIVND (reference sequence). The CDR3 length is 14 residues. The trim removed 1 base at V and 4 bases at J, leaving 3 bases unmatched. CDR3 nucleotides: TGTGCCAGTAGTATAGCTGCAGGGGGCACTGAAGCTTTCTTT. Protein sequence: CASSIAAGGTEAFF. Together with reference TRBV19 and TRBJ1-1, the CDR3 gives the full variable domain: DGGITQSPKYLFRKEGQNVTLSCEQNLNHDAMYWYRQDPGQGLRLIYYSQIVNDFQKGDIAEGYSVSREKKESFPLTVTSAQKNPTAFYLCASSIAAGGTEAFFGQGTRLTVV.